These T cell receptor beta chains were read from a single sample in a study of T-cell memory formation after mild COVID-19. Via MiXCR, TCRdb re-called the 5' RACE reads, giving one row per CDR3 protein. The sample contains almost 550,000 distinct CDR3 sequences, around 20% of which appear only once. The specimen sequenced was PBMCs or a T cell subset sorted from them (not recorded which). These receptor sequences come from an adult woman who had mild COVID-19 (a few samples of this study predate the infection). Cell type and time point are not known. The CDR3 runs from the conserved cysteine through the conserved F or W. Each record gives: J gene, clone size, V gene, D gene, CDR3 length, CDR3 protein, CDR3 DNA. A D gene is named only where the DNA matches it firmly. The size entry is marked missing in some rows and otherwise reads once, few, many or a size class.

>TRBJ2-2|once|TRBV20-1|.|13
CSVGWVVTGELFF
TGCAGTGTTGGGTGGGTCGTCACCGGGGAGCTGTTTTTT
>TRBJ1-1|.|TRBV5-5|TRBD1|15
CASSRRDRENTEAFF
TGTGCCAGCAGCCGAAGGGACAGGGAAAACACTGAAGCTTTCTTT
>TRBJ1-5|few|TRBV7-8|.|16
CASSVEGRVGNQPQHF
TGTGCCAGCAGCGTAGAGGGCAGGGTGGGAAATCAGCCCCAGCATTTT
>TRBJ2-7|few|TRBV6-2/TRBV6-3|.|15
CASSYPSKGGYEQYF
TGTGCCAGCAGTTACCCTTCAAAGGGTGGCTACGAGCAGTACTTC
>TRBJ2-1|.|TRBV7-8|.|16
CASSLVGSGYYNEQFF
TGTGCCAGCAGCTTAGTCGGTAGCGGATACTACAATGAGCAGTTCTTC
>TRBJ2-5|.|TRBV20-1|.|12
CSARFYGETQYF
TGCAGTGCTAGATTCTACGGAGAGACCCAGTACTTC
>TRBJ2-1|few|TRBV5-5|TRBD2|17
CASSGTSGVGRHNEQFF
TGTGCCAGCAGCGGGACTAGCGGGGTAGGGAGACACAATGAGCAGTTCTTC
>TRBJ2-3|once|TRBV9|TRBD2|15
CASSPLSGEVITQYF
TGTGCCAGCAGCCCCCTCAGCGGGGAGGTCATTACGCAGTATTTT
>TRBJ2-6|few|TRBV12-3/TRBV12-4|.|10
CASSFRVLTF
TGTGCCAGCAGTTTTCGGGTCCTGACTTTC
>TRBJ2-1|.|TRBV5-1|.|14
CASSTTEFYNEQFF
TGCGCCAGCAGTACGACAGAGTTTTACAATGAGCAGTTCTTC
>TRBJ2-5|.|TRBV9|TRBD2|13
CASSVAAGETQYF
TGTGCCAGCAGCGTAGCAGCGGGGGAGACCCAGTACTTC
>TRBJ2-1|many|TRBV12-3/TRBV12-4|.|15
CASTPGGYGGWEQFF
TGTGCCAGCACCCCAGGGGGGTACGGCGGGTGGGAGCAGTTCTTC
>TRBJ2-1|.|TRBV7-2|.|14
CASSSRLPLNEQFF
TGTGCCAGCAGCTCCCGACTACCGCTCAATGAGCAGTTCTTC
>TRBJ1-5|many|TRBV6-6|.|15
CASSPGGSSNQPQHF
TGTGCCAGCAGTCCCGGTGGGAGTAGCAATCAGCCCCAGCATTTT
>TRBJ2-1|.|TRBV5-1|.|17
CASSLPIPLHGYNEQFF
TGCGCCAGCAGCTTGCCTATCCCCTTACACGGGTACAATGAGCAGTTCTTC
>TRBJ2-5|few|TRBV7-9|.|15
CASSLLVSATETQYF
TGTGCCAGCAGCTTACTCGTCTCCGCCACAGAGACCCAGTACTTC
>TRBJ2-3|few|TRBV30|TRBD2|13
CASLTGRSDTQYF
TGTGCCTCCCTCACCGGGAGGTCAGATACGCAGTATTTT